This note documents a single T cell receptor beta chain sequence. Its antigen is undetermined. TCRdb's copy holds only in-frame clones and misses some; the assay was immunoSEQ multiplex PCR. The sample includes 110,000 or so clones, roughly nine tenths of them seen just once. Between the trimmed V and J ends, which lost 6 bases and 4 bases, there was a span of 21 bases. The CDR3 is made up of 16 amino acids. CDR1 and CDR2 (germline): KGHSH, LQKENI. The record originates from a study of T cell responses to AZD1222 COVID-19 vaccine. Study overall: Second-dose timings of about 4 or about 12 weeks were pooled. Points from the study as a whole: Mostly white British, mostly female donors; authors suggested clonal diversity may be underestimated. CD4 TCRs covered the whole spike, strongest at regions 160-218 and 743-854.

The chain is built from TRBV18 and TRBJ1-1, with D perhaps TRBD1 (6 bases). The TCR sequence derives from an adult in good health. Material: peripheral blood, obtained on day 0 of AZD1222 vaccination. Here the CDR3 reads CASSQGIAGVSTEAFF. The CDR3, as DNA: TGTGCCAGCTCTCAAGGAATCGCAGGGGTCAGCACTGAAGCTTTCTTT.